Listed here is a single T cell receptor (beta chain). Its target antigen remains unknown. Per-nucleotide qualities are absent, and no much larger clonotype sits a single base away. Hyperthyroidism was defined as stable when no progression to ophthalmopathy occurred within 18 months of follow-up. Hyperthyroidism patients were newly diagnosed, with disease duration under 2 months, and aged 18 to 65 years. Patients with other autoimmune diseases, uncontrolled infections, pregnancy or lactation were excluded from the study. Clinical symptoms, serum thyroxine, TRAb, thyroid ultrasound and orbital computed tomography were used for diagnosis. Ficoll-Paque density gradient centrifugation was used to isolate PBMCs from about 10 ml of fresh peripheral blood. Total RNA was extracted with Trizol reagent and quality-checked on an Agilent 2100 Bioanalyzer. Trimming leaves V shorter by 8 bases and J shorter by 0 bases, with the junction holding 6 bases beyond the gene matches. The CDR3 covers 14 residues, taking in both the cysteine and the phenylalanine. Only CDR3 DNA is held: 42 bases, read in frame from base 1. The germline V gene (reference sequence) yields SEHNR for CDR1 and FQNEAQ for CDR2.

The entry originates in a study of Graves' ophthalmopathy and Graves' hyperthyroidism (dated by TCRdb to the late 2010s). Some background on the complete study: Peripheral blood was collected at initial diagnosis, prior to any treatment. The approximately 98 discovery patients were randomly divided into training and test sets at a 7:3 ratio. Following sample collection, hyperthyroidism patients were given methimazole at a starting dose of 30 mg daily, and ophthalmopathy patients were given high-dose intravenous methylprednisolone. The independent validation cohort included 18 hyperthyroidism patients plus 17 patients who later progressed from hyperthyroidism to ophthalmopathy. The study used signatures of the TCR beta repertoire to tell Graves' ophthalmopathy apart from Graves' hyperthyroidism and to predict which patients would progress to ophthalmopathy. To explore V-J signatures that separate ophthalmopathy from hyperthyroidism, a discovery set of fewer than 110 patients was enrolled, consisting of 40 to 45 with ophthalmopathy and fewer than 60 with stable hyperthyroidism. In total, some 140 blood samples were TCR-sequenced: around 42 ophthalmopathy, about 75 hyperthyroidism and about 17 hyperthyroidism-to-ophthalmopathy patients. In more than five hyperthyroidism patients, the T-cell repertoires found in thyroid tissue were compared with those found in blood.

On the study overall, not on this receptor specifically: Ophthalmopathy was separated from stable hyperthyroidism by the 13-signature model with 85% to 90% sensitivity and about 81% specificity in cross-validation and with 80%/75% in the test set. Sample size was not statistically predetermined, and group allocation was not concealed from the investigators. Most expanded thyroid clonotypes with a frequency above 0.001 also appeared in blood, which suggests that blood repertoires may reflect the immune response in the thyroid. In validation, the model predicted ophthalmopathy progression with nearly 71% sensitivity and 72.22% specificity; roughly 11 predicted patients were CT-confirmed with GO in a median of about 6.1 months.

For repertoire sequencing, the TCR beta CDR3 regions were amplified from RNA transcripts. The first round was an RT-PCR using HTBI primers with the Qiagen OneStep RT-PCR kit, and this first round was followed by a second-round multiplex PCR, then size selection and purification. Libraries were sequenced on an Illumina HiSeq2000 using paired-end 100 bp reads. Per the authors' processing: SOAPnuke was used to process the reads, throwing out any read that had adapters, had uncalled bases, had a mean Phred below 15, or lacked an exact constant-primer or identifier match. High-quality paired reads were merged with COPE v1.2.5. Unique nucleotide sequences were defined as clonotypes and aligned to IMGT TRB V, D and J references using MiTCR v1.1. Only V-J combinations with frequency above 0.0001 were analysed, covering approximately 99% of repertoires. A TCR clonal expansion and chaos score per V-J combination was defined as the ratio of F50 clonal expansion to chaos observed in the TCRdist matrix. Welch's t-statistics and random forest were used to narrow the features down to around 13 V-J combinations, which were then fed into a naive Bayes classifier. The similarity between thyroid and blood repertoires was quantified using the Morisita-Horn index. TCRdb trimmed public reads at Q25 via fastp, called clones via MiXCR and kept in-frame beta chains. Here each entry gathers all rows of one CDR3 protein and keeps the most common genes and DNA. TCRdb's processing, not the study's, gives the V and J calls here. For this sample there are 680,000 or so distinct CDR3 sequences; 22% appear just once. Clones ranked in the top ten supply roughly 6.9% of the sample.

Sequencing input: peripheral blood. This sequence uses TRBV7-9 and TRBJ1-1, with TRBD1 identical over 7 junction bases. The TCR sequence derives from a woman aged 18 to 35 with stable Graves' hyperthyroidism. Some clones in this sample may be carry-over from other donors' samples. Donor details come from another sample of the same person, matched by shared clones. The nucleotides read TGTGCCAGCTATGACAGGGAAATGAACACTGAAGCTTTCTTT. This translates into CASYDREMNTEAFF.